This TCR beta chain was observed in a study of cytomegalovirus exposure and HLA in healthy donors. PCR amplification relied on 60 Vbeta primers (plus 13 Jbeta primers). Sequenced by immunoSEQ multiplex PCR; TCRdb stores in-frame clones only, minus some. The sample lists around 200,000 clones; about 80% were seen once. The CDR3 covers 14 residues. Trimming removed 4 bases from V and 5 bases from J; junction bases left unmatched: 5. The germline V gene has CDR1 MGHRA and CDR2 YSYEKL. The sequencing sample was made of PBMCs. The chain uses TRBV4-1 and TRBJ2-3; TRBD2 matches 8 bases. The clonotype was recovered from a woman in her twenties or thirties in good health and CMV-seropositive. As DNA, the CDR3 is TGCGCCAGCAGCCCGGGGGGGGATGGAGATACGCAGTATTTT. This translates into CASSPGGDGDTQYF.